Listed below are T cell receptor beta chains from one sample, sequenced in a study of blood T cell repertoires in COVID-19. Sequencing was performed with immunoSEQ multiplex PCR; in TCRdb, only in-frame clones are kept and a portion is missing. The table records roughly 110,000 clones, 70% to 90% of them present only once. The specimen was peripheral blood. The receptors were sampled from a man aged 50 to 60 with active or convalescent COVID-19. Both conserved end residues are part of each CDR3. The order of the fields is clone size, D gene, V gene, J gene, CDR3 DNA, CDR3 protein. A D gene is named only where the DNA matches it firmly. For some rows the clone size is stated as once, few or many, or as a class when expanded; others skip it.

clone size: many
D gene: NA
V gene: TRBV3-1/TRBV3-2
J gene: TRBJ2-7
CDR3 DNA: TGTGCCAGCAGCGCCACAGGGAACGAGCAGTACTTC
CDR3 protein: CASSATGNEQYF

clone size: NA
D gene: NA
V gene: TRBV3-1/TRBV3-2
J gene: TRBJ2-1
CDR3 DNA: TGTGCCAGCAGCCAAGCGGCAGGGGACAATGAGCAGTTCTTC
CDR3 protein: CASSQAAGDNEQFF

clone size: NA
D gene: TRBD1
V gene: TRBV5-5
J gene: TRBJ2-7
CDR3 DNA: TGTGCCAGCAGCGGGGGACAGGAACCCTACGAGCAGTACTTC
CDR3 protein: CASSGGQEPYEQYF

clone size: once
D gene: NA
V gene: TRBV7-2
J gene: TRBJ2-7
CDR3 DNA: TGTGCCAGCAGCGCCGGGACACGGTCGTCCTACGAGCAGTACTTC
CDR3 protein: CASSAGTRSSYEQYF

clone size: NA
D gene: NA
V gene: TRBV6-5
J gene: TRBJ2-7
CDR3 DNA: TGTGCCAGCAGTTACTCGGAGGGGGCGATCTACGAGCAGTACTTC
CDR3 protein: CASSYSEGAIYEQYF

clone size: NA
D gene: NA
V gene: TRBV10-3
J gene: TRBJ2-3
CDR3 DNA: TGTGCCATCAAAGGGACACTCACCACGGGGCCAGATACGCAGTATTTT
CDR3 protein: CAIKGTLTTGPDTQYF

clone size: NA
D gene: TRBD2
V gene: TRBV24-1
J gene: TRBJ2-3
CDR3 DNA: TGTGCCACCAGTGCCCCCTTTGGGGGTAGCGGGTACACAGATATGCAGTATTTT
CDR3 protein: CATSAPFGGSGYTDMQYF

clone size: NA
D gene: NA
V gene: TRBV10-3
J gene: TRBJ1-2
CDR3 DNA: TGTGCCACCGAATCCCAGGGCTATGGCTACACCTTC
CDR3 protein: CATESQGYGYTF

clone size: NA
D gene: NA
V gene: TRBV13
J gene: TRBJ1-2
CDR3 DNA: TGTGCCAGCAGCTTACGGGGGGTTTCGTACTATGGCTACACCTTC
CDR3 protein: CASSLRGVSYYGYTF

clone size: NA
D gene: TRBD2
V gene: TRBV6-6
J gene: TRBJ2-1
CDR3 DNA: TGTGCCAGCAGCCTAGCGGGAATAAACAATGAGCAGTTCTTC
CDR3 protein: CASSLAGINNEQFF

clone size: NA
D gene: NA
V gene: TRBV2
J gene: TRBJ2-2
CDR3 DNA: TGTGCCAGCATGGAGATCTCTGCCGGGGAGCTGTTTTTT
CDR3 protein: CASMEISAGELFF

clone size: NA
D gene: NA
V gene: TRBV6-5
J gene: TRBJ2-5
CDR3 DNA: TGTGCCAGCAGCAGATTAGAGACCCAGTACTTC
CDR3 protein: CASSRLETQYF

clone size: NA
D gene: NA
V gene: TRBV10-3
J gene: TRBJ2-6
CDR3 DNA: TGTGCCATCAGCGGGAGTTCTGGGGCCAACGTCCTGACTTTC
CDR3 protein: CAISGSSGANVLTF

clone size: NA
D gene: NA
V gene: TRBV7-8
J gene: TRBJ2-7
CDR3 DNA: TGTGCCAGCAGCCCTTCTTACGAGCAGTACTTC
CDR3 protein: CASSPSYEQYF

clone size: NA
D gene: NA
V gene: TRBV24-1
J gene: TRBJ1-5
CDR3 DNA: TGTGCCACCAGTGATTATAAGGGGTATCAGCCCCAGCATTTT
CDR3 protein: CATSDYKGYQPQHF

clone size: NA
D gene: TRBD2
V gene: TRBV7-9
J gene: TRBJ2-1
CDR3 DNA: TGTGCCAGCAGCCCCACTAGCGAAAGCTCCTACAATGAGCAGTTCTTC
CDR3 protein: CASSPTSESSYNEQFF

clone size: NA
D gene: TRBD2
V gene: TRBV29-1
J gene: TRBJ2-1
CDR3 DNA: TGCAGCGTTGGAGTGGCGGGAGTGCCCTACAATGAGCAGTTCTTC
CDR3 protein: CSVGVAGVPYNEQFF

clone size: NA
D gene: NA
V gene: TRBV19
J gene: TRBJ2-1
CDR3 DNA: TGTGCCAGTAGTTCGCCGACTAGAAGGAATGAGCAGTTCTTC
CDR3 protein: CASSSPTRRNEQFF

clone size: NA
D gene: TRBD2
V gene: TRBV6-2/TRBV6-3
J gene: TRBJ2-7
CDR3 DNA: TGTGCCAGCAGTTCCGGACTAGCGGGAGATCAGCGGGTCTACGAGCAGTACTTC
CDR3 protein: CASSSGLAGDQRVYEQYF

clone size: once
D gene: NA
V gene: TRBV28
J gene: TRBJ1-5
CDR3 DNA: TGTGCCAGATCACTAGCGGCCATCAATCAGCCCCAGCATTTT
CDR3 protein: CARSLAAINQPQHF

clone size: NA
D gene: NA
V gene: TRBV6-6
J gene: TRBJ1-4
CDR3 DNA: TGTGCCAGCAGTTACGGGGCGACTAATGAAAAACTGTTTTTT
CDR3 protein: CASSYGATNEKLFF

clone size: NA
D gene: NA
V gene: TRBV7-2
J gene: TRBJ2-1
CDR3 DNA: TGTGCCAGCAGCTTAGCGAGGTTGGAGCAGTTCTTC
CDR3 protein: CASSLARLEQFF

clone size: NA
D gene: TRBD1
V gene: TRBV18
J gene: TRBJ1-3
CDR3 DNA: TGTGCCAGCTCACAACCCGGGACAGTAAACCCCAACTCTGGAAACACCATATATTTT
CDR3 protein: CASSQPGTVNPNSGNTIYF

clone size: NA
D gene: TRBD1
V gene: TRBV29-1
J gene: TRBJ1-2
CDR3 DNA: TGCAGCGTTGAAGATCCAGGACAGGGATCACCCTATGGCTACACCTTC
CDR3 protein: CSVEDPGQGSPYGYTF

clone size: NA
D gene: NA
V gene: TRBV10-1
J gene: TRBJ2-3
CDR3 DNA: TGCGCCAGCAGTGAGTCCAGGGGAGGCACAGATACGCAGTATTTT
CDR3 protein: CASSESRGGTDTQYF

clone size: NA
D gene: NA
V gene: TRBV6-5
J gene: TRBJ1-2
CDR3 DNA: TGTGCCAGCACCCGGACAGCGACGAACTATGGCTACACCTTC
CDR3 protein: CASTRTATNYGYTF

clone size: NA
D gene: TRBD1
V gene: TRBV19
J gene: TRBJ2-1
CDR3 DNA: TGTGCCAGTAGTTCAAGGGACAGGGACAATGAGCAGTTCTTC
CDR3 protein: CASSSRDRDNEQFF

clone size: NA
D gene: NA
V gene: TRBV5-5
J gene: TRBJ1-2
CDR3 DNA: TGTGCCAGCAGCTTGGGGGGCGCGAGCTATGGCTACACCTTC
CDR3 protein: CASSLGGASYGYTF

clone size: NA
D gene: NA
V gene: TRBV5-6
J gene: TRBJ1-1
CDR3 DNA: TGTGCCAGCCGGCAGGGGTGGAGGACTGAAGCTTTCTTT
CDR3 protein: CASRQGWRTEAFF

clone size: NA
D gene: TRBD2
V gene: TRBV10-3
J gene: TRBJ2-7
CDR3 DNA: TGTGCCATCACAGCGGGGGGGATAGCCGAGCAGTACTTC
CDR3 protein: CAITAGGIAEQYF

clone size: NA
D gene: NA
V gene: TRBV11-2
J gene: TRBJ2-3
CDR3 DNA: TGTGCCAGCAGCTTAGGCTCGGGTCGGAGCACAGATACGCAGTATTTT
CDR3 protein: CASSLGSGRSTDTQYF

clone size: NA
D gene: NA
V gene: TRBV9
J gene: TRBJ1-5
CDR3 DNA: TGTGCCAGCAGCGACAGGGTTGACCAGCCCCAGCATTTT
CDR3 protein: CASSDRVDQPQHF

clone size: NA
D gene: TRBD1
V gene: TRBV20-1
J gene: TRBJ2-3
CDR3 DNA: TGCAGTGCTAGTAGGGACAGTTCGGGCATCGGGTTTAGCACAGATACGCAGTATTTT
CDR3 protein: CSASRDSSGIGFSTDTQYF

clone size: NA
D gene: NA
V gene: TRBV27
J gene: TRBJ2-5
CDR3 DNA: TGTGCCAGCAGTTTAGCGGGGGCGCGGGAGACCCAGTACTTC
CDR3 protein: CASSLAGARETQYF

clone size: NA
D gene: TRBD2
V gene: TRBV3-1/TRBV3-2
J gene: TRBJ2-3
CDR3 DNA: TGTGCCAGCTCACTAGCGGGAGTCACAGATACGCAGTATTTT
CDR3 protein: CASSLAGVTDTQYF

clone size: NA
D gene: TRBD2
V gene: TRBV9
J gene: TRBJ2-7
CDR3 DNA: TGTGCCAGCAGCGCCGGGACTAGGTTCTACGAGCAGTACTTC
CDR3 protein: CASSAGTRFYEQYF

clone size: NA
D gene: NA
V gene: TRBV6-1
J gene: TRBJ1-1
CDR3 DNA: TGTGCCAGCAGTGGGGTCGGGGGGAACACTGAAGCTTTCTTT
CDR3 protein: CASSGVGGNTEAFF

clone size: NA
D gene: TRBD1
V gene: TRBV10-3
J gene: TRBJ2-7
CDR3 DNA: TGTGCCATCAGTGAGGGACAGGAGGACGAGCAGTACTTC
CDR3 protein: CAISEGQEDEQYF

clone size: NA
D gene: NA
V gene: TRBV3-1/TRBV3-2
J gene: TRBJ1-2
CDR3 DNA: TGTGCCAGCAGCCATGGGCTGGGGGACTCTTGGGGACTCTATGGCTACACCTTC
CDR3 protein: CASSHGLGDSWGLYGYTF

clone size: once
D gene: TRBD1
V gene: TRBV5-1
J gene: TRBJ1-2
CDR3 DNA: TGCGCCAGCAGCATAACAGGGGCCCAAGCTAACTATGGCTACACCTTC
CDR3 protein: CASSITGAQANYGYTF

clone size: NA
D gene: NA
V gene: TRBV2
J gene: TRBJ1-4
CDR3 DNA: TGTGCCAGCAGTGAAGGGCAGGTCCTAACAACTAATGAAAAACTGTTTTTT
CDR3 protein: CASSEGQVLTTNEKLFF

clone size: NA
D gene: TRBD1
V gene: TRBV6-5
J gene: TRBJ2-7
CDR3 DNA: TGTGCCAGCAGTCCCGGGACAGGGGGGTCCTACGAGCAGTACTTC
CDR3 protein: CASSPGTGGSYEQYF

clone size: NA
D gene: TRBD2
V gene: TRBV9
J gene: TRBJ2-7
CDR3 DNA: TGTGCCAGCAGCGTAGCGGCGGGAGGGCCTCTCTACGAGCAGTACTTC
CDR3 protein: CASSVAAGGPLYEQYF